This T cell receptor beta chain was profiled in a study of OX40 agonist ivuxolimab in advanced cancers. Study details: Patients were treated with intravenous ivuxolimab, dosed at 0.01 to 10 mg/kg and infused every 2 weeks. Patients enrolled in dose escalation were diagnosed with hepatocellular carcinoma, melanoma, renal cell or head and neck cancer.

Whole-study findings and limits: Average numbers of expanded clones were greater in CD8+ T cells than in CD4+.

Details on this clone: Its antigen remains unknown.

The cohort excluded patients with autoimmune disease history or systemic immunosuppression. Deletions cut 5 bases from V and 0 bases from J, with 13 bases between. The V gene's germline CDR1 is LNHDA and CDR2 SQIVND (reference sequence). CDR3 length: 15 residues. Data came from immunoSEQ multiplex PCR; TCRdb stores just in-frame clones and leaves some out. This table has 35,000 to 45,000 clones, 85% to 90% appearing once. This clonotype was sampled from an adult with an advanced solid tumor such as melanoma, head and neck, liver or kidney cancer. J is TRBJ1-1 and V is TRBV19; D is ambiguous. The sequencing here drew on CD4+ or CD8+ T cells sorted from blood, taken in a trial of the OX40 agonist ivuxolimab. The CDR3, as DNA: TGTGCCAGTAGTTGGGCAGGTGGGCTGAACACTGAAGCTTTCTTT. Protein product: CASSWAGGLNTEAFF.